This record looks at one T cell receptor beta chain sequence and its context. As processed by the authors: From reference gene primer amplification, estimates of nucleated cell counts were derived. Produced via immunoSEQ multiplex PCR; TCRdb's table is partial and in-frame only. V, J and clone size are taken as reported in that table, and D and trimming were inferred from the DNA itself. The data contain 20,000 to 25,000 clones, approximately 90% of them singletons. This sample was included in a study of blood T cell repertoires in COVID-19. For the study at large: Specimens from acute and convalescent COVID-19 originated in the United States, Italy and Spain. T cells, B-cell-depleted T cells, or PBMCs provided the cDNA or gDNA that served as material.

V shed 1 base and J 7 bases; nucleotides not matched to a gene: 11. The CDR3 has 16 residues. Germline V gene lookup returns CDR1 MNHEY and CDR2 SMNVEV (reference sequence). This TCR came from a woman older than 75 with active or convalescent COVID-19. The sequenced material came from peripheral blood. The V gene is TRBV27, the J gene TRBJ2-7; TRBD1 aligns across 9 bases. CDR3 region: CASSLLGGQGLLEQYF. The CDR3 region has the DNA TGTGCCAGCAGTTTATTAGGGGGACAGGGCTTACTGGAGCAGTACTTC.